The rows below give T cell receptor beta chains drawn from one sample of a study of Tregs in tolerant kidney transplant recipients. Some clones are missing from TCRdb's copy, which holds only in-frame ones; the method was immunoSEQ multiplex PCR. The sample records 90,000 to 120,000 clones, 90% being singletons. The sequencing used CD4+ T cells from blood, collected before the transplant. Receptors originate from a human donor who received a combined kidney and bone marrow transplant. CDR3s include the opening cysteine and the closing phenylalanine or tryptophan. The order of the fields is V gene, clone size, J gene, CDR3 protein. Clone size is stated in some rows and not others, as once, few, many or a class when expanded.

v_call: TRBV19; clone_size: few; j_call: TRBJ2-7; cdr3_aa: CASSTTSPGEQYF
v_call: TRBV18; clone_size: -; j_call: TRBJ1-2; cdr3_aa: CASSPPDRGASGYTF
v_call: TRBV11-2; clone_size: -; j_call: TRBJ2-7; cdr3_aa: CASSIRTGDYEQYF
v_call: TRBV6-6; clone_size: -; j_call: TRBJ2-2; cdr3_aa: CASSYTTGELFF
v_call: TRBV27; clone_size: -; j_call: TRBJ1-5; cdr3_aa: CASSPRTGDNQPQHF
v_call: TRBV6-7; clone_size: -; j_call: TRBJ2-2; cdr3_aa: CASSQLAGDGLDTGELFF
v_call: TRBV7-2; clone_size: -; j_call: TRBJ2-1; cdr3_aa: CATQQGAYNEQFF
v_call: TRBV5-6; clone_size: -; j_call: TRBJ2-3; cdr3_aa: CASSLGRAGTDTQYF
v_call: TRBV7-2; clone_size: -; j_call: TRBJ2-3; cdr3_aa: CASSLGGADTQYF
v_call: TRBV5-1; clone_size: -; j_call: TRBJ2-3; cdr3_aa: CASSLGGPSTDTQYF
v_call: TRBV9; clone_size: -; j_call: TRBJ1-2; cdr3_aa: CASSVGGTELYTF
v_call: TRBV28; clone_size: -; j_call: TRBJ1-2; cdr3_aa: CASSLGSDIYGYTF
v_call: TRBV2; clone_size: -; j_call: TRBJ1-3; cdr3_aa: CASRARTDSGNTIYF
v_call: TRBV10-1; clone_size: few; j_call: TRBJ2-2; cdr3_aa: CASSPGTGGAGNTGELFF
v_call: TRBV6-4; clone_size: -; j_call: TRBJ2-6; cdr3_aa: CASSDSVQPSSGANVLTF
v_call: TRBV10-3; clone_size: -; j_call: TRBJ1-5; cdr3_aa: CAISTGQPNQPQHF
v_call: TRBV7-9; clone_size: once; j_call: TRBJ1-4; cdr3_aa: CASSLLRGGNEKLFF
v_call: TRBV7-9; clone_size: -; j_call: TRBJ2-7; cdr3_aa: CASSLVPGHLYEQYF
v_call: TRBV7-9; clone_size: -; j_call: TRBJ2-7; cdr3_aa: CASSLAGGGPTGHYYEQYF
v_call: TRBV11-2; clone_size: -; j_call: TRBJ1-2; cdr3_aa: CASSLGRDYHGYTF
v_call: TRBV6-5; clone_size: -; j_call: TRBJ2-7; cdr3_aa: CASSYSSLAGYYEQYF
v_call: TRBV10-3; clone_size: once; j_call: TRBJ2-1; cdr3_aa: CAITAGTSGGIVDNEQFF
v_call: TRBV7-2; clone_size: -; j_call: TRBJ1-4; cdr3_aa: CASSYMLATNEKLFF
v_call: TRBV11-2; clone_size: -; j_call: TRBJ2-7; cdr3_aa: CASSLDRLREQYF
v_call: TRBV6-1; clone_size: -; j_call: TRBJ1-2; cdr3_aa: CASRTGLRNYGYTF
v_call: TRBV19; clone_size: -; j_call: TRBJ1-2; cdr3_aa: CASSTLILRRGRDGYTF
v_call: TRBV11-3; clone_size: -; j_call: TRBJ2-1; cdr3_aa: CASSFMASTHNEQFF
v_call: TRBV6-1; clone_size: once; j_call: TRBJ2-1; cdr3_aa: CASSEVAGQFF
v_call: TRBV10-3; clone_size: -; j_call: TRBJ2-1; cdr3_aa: CAISTGTSGSHEQFF
v_call: TRBV7-9; clone_size: few; j_call: TRBJ2-1; cdr3_aa: CASSRAGASGAQGQFF
v_call: TRBV19; clone_size: -; j_call: TRBJ2-2; cdr3_aa: CASSGRDRHTGELFF
v_call: TRBV21-1; clone_size: -; j_call: TRBJ1-5; cdr3_aa: CASSKVAGRRGDGNQPQHF
v_call: TRBV10-2; clone_size: -; j_call: TRBJ2-7; cdr3_aa: CASGDHGGLEYF
v_call: TRBV5-4; clone_size: -; j_call: TRBJ2-7; cdr3_aa: CASSPMPLPDEQYF
v_call: TRBV10-3; clone_size: -; j_call: TRBJ1-4; cdr3_aa: CAIKAGGGEKLFF
v_call: TRBV15; clone_size: -; j_call: TRBJ1-5; cdr3_aa: CATWAGAARNQPQHF
v_call: TRBV4-2; clone_size: -; j_call: TRBJ1-3; cdr3_aa: CASSPAQGDRGTIYF
v_call: TRBV10-2; clone_size: -; j_call: TRBJ2-7; cdr3_aa: CASTPLAGSYEQYF
v_call: TRBV18; clone_size: -; j_call: TRBJ2-5; cdr3_aa: CASSPITSGGSAGTQYF
v_call: TRBV5-4; clone_size: -; j_call: TRBJ2-7; cdr3_aa: CASSSGQGNSYEQYF
v_call: TRBV15; clone_size: -; j_call: TRBJ2-1; cdr3_aa: CATSSRSGARNEQFF
v_call: TRBV7-9; clone_size: -; j_call: TRBJ2-4; cdr3_aa: CASSLVVENIQYF
v_call: TRBV7-2; clone_size: -; j_call: TRBJ2-5; cdr3_aa: CASSLGLWETQYF
v_call: TRBV28; clone_size: -; j_call: TRBJ1-2; cdr3_aa: CASSALGLRSTF
v_call: TRBV9; clone_size: few; j_call: TRBJ1-2; cdr3_aa: CASSVGDYGYTF
v_call: TRBV28; clone_size: -; j_call: TRBJ2-7; cdr3_aa: CASMGTSGRYEQYF
v_call: TRBV7-7; clone_size: -; j_call: TRBJ2-5; cdr3_aa: CASSLGGDRAETQYF
v_call: TRBV28; clone_size: few; j_call: TRBJ1-2; cdr3_aa: CASSLSGGQGYTF
v_call: TRBV6-5; clone_size: few; j_call: TRBJ1-1; cdr3_aa: CASSLDRAGEAFF
v_call: TRBV19; clone_size: -; j_call: TRBJ2-7; cdr3_aa: CASSITSRGQYEQYF
v_call: TRBV14; clone_size: -; j_call: TRBJ2-2; cdr3_aa: CASSPRVGGTGELFF
v_call: TRBV5-1; clone_size: -; j_call: TRBJ1-2; cdr3_aa: CASSTGQGSWGYTF
v_call: TRBV27; clone_size: -; j_call: TRBJ2-7; cdr3_aa: CASSPGTGISYEQYF
v_call: TRBV29-1; clone_size: -; j_call: TRBJ2-2; cdr3_aa: CSVPRGTGVTGELFF